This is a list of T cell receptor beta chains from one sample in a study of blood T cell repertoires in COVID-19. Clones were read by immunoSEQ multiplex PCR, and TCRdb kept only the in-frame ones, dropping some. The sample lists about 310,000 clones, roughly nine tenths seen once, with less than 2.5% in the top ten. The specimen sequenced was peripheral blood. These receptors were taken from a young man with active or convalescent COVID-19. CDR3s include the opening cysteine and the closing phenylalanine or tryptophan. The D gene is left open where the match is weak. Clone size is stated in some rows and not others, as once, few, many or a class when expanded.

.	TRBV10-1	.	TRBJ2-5	CASSRGQQETQYF	TGCGCCAGCAGTAGAGGACAGCAAGAGACCCAGTACTTC
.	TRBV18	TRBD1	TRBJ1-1	CASSPVTGGSNTEAFF	TGTGCCAGCTCACCAGTGACAGGGGGATCGAACACTGAAGCTTTCTTT
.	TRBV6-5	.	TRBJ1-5	CASSLGGGMEKPQHF	TGTGCCAGCTCCCTGGGTGGGGGGATGGAAAAGCCCCAGCATTTT
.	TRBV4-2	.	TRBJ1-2	CASSQDRWGRLYGYTF	TGTGCCAGCAGCCAAGATCGATGGGGGCGACTCTATGGCTACACCTTC
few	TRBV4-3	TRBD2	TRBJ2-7	CASSHLAGSLTYEQYF	TGCGCCAGCAGCCACTTAGCGGGCTCACTTACCTACGAGCAGTACTTC
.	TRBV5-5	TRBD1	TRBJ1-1	CATHGTDLNTEAFF	TGTGCCACCCATGGGACAGATTTGAACACTGAAGCTTTCTTT
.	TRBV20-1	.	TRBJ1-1	CSASRGGRTEAFF	TGCAGTGCTAGTCGGGGGGGCCGCACTGAAGCTTTCTTT
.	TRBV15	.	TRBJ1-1	CATSIRTEIGNEAFF	TGTGCCACCAGCATAAGGACAGAAATCGGCAATGAAGCTTTCTTT
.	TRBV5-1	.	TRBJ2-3	CASSLVTGDLFSADTQYF	TGCGCCAGCAGCTTGGTAACGGGAGATCTTTTCAGTGCAGATACGCAGTATTTT
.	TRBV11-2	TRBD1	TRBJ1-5	CASSPGTGSDQPQHF	TGTGCCAGCAGCCCGGGGACAGGGTCGGATCAGCCCCAGCATTTT
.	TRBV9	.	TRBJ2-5	CASSAMGRPQETQYF	TGTGCCAGCAGCGCAATGGGGCGTCCTCAAGAGACCCAGTACTTC
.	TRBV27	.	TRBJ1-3	CASSNIPGSSGNTIYF	TGTGCCAGCAGTAATATCCCTGGGAGTTCTGGAAACACCATATATTTT
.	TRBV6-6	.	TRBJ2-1	CASSTLLIGEQFF	TGTGCCAGCAGTACCCTATTGATCGGTGAGCAGTTCTTC
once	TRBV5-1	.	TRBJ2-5	CASKQNQETQYF	TGCGCCAGCAAACAAAACCAAGAGACCCAGTACTTC
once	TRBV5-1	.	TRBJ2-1	CASSLGPLREQFF	TGCGCCAGCAGCTTGGGCCCGCTTCGGGAGCAGTTCTTC
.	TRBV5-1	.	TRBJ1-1	CASSLDSGSTEAFF	TGCGCCAGCAGCTTGGATTCGGGGAGTACTGAAGCTTTCTTT
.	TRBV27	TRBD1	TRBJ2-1	CASSYQTGTGWDNEQFF	TGTGCCAGCAGTTACCAGACCGGGACAGGGTGGGACAATGAGCAGTTCTTC
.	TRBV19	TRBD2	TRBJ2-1	CASSHRLAGYGNEQFF	TGTGCCAGTAGTCATCGACTAGCGGGATATGGGAATGAGCAGTTCTTC
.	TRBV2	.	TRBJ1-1	CASTTGGNTEAFF	TGTGCCAGCACGACAGGCGGTAACACTGAAGCTTTCTTT
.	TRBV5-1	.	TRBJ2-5	CASSLFGGVKTGETQYF	TGCGCCAGCAGCTTGTTTGGCGGCGTTAAAACGGGAGAGACCCAGTACTTC
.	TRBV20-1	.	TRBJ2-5	CSARVGETQYF	TGCAGTGCTAGAGTCGGGGAGACCCAGTACTTC
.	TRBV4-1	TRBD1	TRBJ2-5	CASSPERGQGTQETQYF	TGCGCCAGCAGCCCCGAAAGGGGACAGGGGACCCAAGAGACCCAGTACTTC
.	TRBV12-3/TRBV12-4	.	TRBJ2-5	CASSLGVQETQYF	TGTGCCAGCAGTTTAGGAGTACAAGAGACCCAGTACTTC
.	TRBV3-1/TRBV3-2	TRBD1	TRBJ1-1	CASSRDREGYTEAFF	TGTGCCAGCAGCCGGGACAGGGAGGGTTACACTGAAGCTTTCTTT
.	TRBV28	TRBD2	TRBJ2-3	CASSLSGGLGYTQYF	TGTGCCAGCAGTTTGTCGGGAGGCCTTGGGTATACGCAGTATTTT
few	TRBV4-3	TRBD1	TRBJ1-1	CASSQAGGLAFF	TGCGCCAGCAGCCAAGCAGGGGGCTTAGCTTTCTTT
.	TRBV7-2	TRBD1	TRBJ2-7	CASSFDRGSYEQYF	TGTGCCAGCAGTTTCGACAGGGGATCCTACGAGCAGTACTTC
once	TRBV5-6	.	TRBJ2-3	CASSWDGSTDTQYF	TGTGCCAGCAGCTGGGACGGGAGTACAGATACGCAGTATTTT